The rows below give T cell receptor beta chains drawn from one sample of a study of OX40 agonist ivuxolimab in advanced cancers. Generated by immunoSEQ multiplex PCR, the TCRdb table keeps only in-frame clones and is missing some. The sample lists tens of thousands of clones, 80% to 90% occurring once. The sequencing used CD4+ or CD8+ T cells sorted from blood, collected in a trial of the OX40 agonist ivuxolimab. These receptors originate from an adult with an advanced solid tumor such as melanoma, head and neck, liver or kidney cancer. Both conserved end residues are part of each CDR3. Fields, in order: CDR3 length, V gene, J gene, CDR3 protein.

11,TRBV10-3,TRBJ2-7,CAIMREREQYF
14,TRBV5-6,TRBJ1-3,CASSLNGVGNTIYF
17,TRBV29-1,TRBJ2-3,CSAKGPRTSEYTDTQYF
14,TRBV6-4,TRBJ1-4,CAGCPGQSNEKLFF
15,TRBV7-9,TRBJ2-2,CASSGSARNTGELFF
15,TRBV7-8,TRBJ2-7,CASSLFGQQNYEQCF
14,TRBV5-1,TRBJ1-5,CASSLDGGNQPQHF
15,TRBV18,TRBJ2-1,CASSPGLAGVHEQFF
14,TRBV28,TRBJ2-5,CASSLPPIEETQYF
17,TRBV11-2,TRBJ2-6,CASSFRVGSSGANVLTF
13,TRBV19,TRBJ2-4,CASSLGRRDIQYF
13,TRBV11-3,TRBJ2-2,CASSLVEVGELFF
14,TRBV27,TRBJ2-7,CASRGGGRSYEQYF
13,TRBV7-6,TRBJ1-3,CASSLVGQNTIYF
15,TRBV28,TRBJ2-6,CASSRSGSGANVLTF
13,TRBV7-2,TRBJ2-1,CASSPRQGWTPFF
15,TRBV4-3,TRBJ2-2,CASSQAGLGTGELFF
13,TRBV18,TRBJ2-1,CASSPGQDNEQFF
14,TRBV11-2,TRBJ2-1,CASRERGGSREQFF
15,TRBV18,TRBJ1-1,CASSQGTGGDTEAFF
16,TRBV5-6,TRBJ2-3,CASSEPGPLHGNTQYF
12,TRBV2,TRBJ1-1,CASRRGNTEAFF
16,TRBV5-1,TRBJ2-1,CASSRRLAGLYNEQFF
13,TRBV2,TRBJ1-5,CASSKGGQAPQHF
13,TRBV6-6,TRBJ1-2,CASSREQGAGYTF
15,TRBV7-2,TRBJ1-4,CASSPRGRADEKLFF
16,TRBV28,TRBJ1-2,CASSLPGGQGRGGYTF
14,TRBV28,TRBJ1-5,CASSQGLGNQPQHF
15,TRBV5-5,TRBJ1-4,CASSLTGARDEKLFF
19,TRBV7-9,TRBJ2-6,CASSFRAGQAISGANVLTF
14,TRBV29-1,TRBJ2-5,CSVEDVGGGETQYF
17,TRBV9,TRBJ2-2,CASSGREQGSGTGELFF
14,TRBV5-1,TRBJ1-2,CASSEGVGAYGYTF
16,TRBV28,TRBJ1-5,CASSLGGVGSNQPQHF
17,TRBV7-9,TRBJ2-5,CASSLATPSGSRETQYF
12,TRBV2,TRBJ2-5,CARGSGFETQYF
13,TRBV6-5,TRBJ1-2,CASSYGGQGGYTF
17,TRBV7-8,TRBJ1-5,CASSLRERAGSNQPQHF
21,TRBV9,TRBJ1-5,CASSPPGGTGPRKSGNQPQHF
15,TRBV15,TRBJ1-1,CATSRVDRGPTEAFF
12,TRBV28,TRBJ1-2,CASSLDRYGYTF
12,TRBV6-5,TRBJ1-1,CASEGPNTEAFF
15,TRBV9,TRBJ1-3,CASSVGGNFGNTIYF
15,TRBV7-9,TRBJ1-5,CASSATTGANQPQHF
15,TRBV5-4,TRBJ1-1,CASSPVRTQDTEAFF
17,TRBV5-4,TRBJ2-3,CASSRQRGEARRDTQYF
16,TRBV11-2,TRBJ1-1,CASSLGVWEQGTEAFF
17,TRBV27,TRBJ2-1,CASSSPGGVGDYNEQFF
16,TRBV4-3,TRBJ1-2,CASSQDLPSGAYGYTF
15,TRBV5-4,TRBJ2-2,CASSRDRGNTGELFF
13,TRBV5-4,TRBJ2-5,CASSPDDRVAQYF
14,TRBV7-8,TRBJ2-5,CASSLRTAGETQYF
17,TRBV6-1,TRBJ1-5,CASSESVGQRSNQPQHF
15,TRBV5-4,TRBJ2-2,CASSLDSANTGELFF
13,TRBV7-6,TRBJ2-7,CASSGRVEDEQYF
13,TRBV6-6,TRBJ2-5,CAGSQQGGETQYF